The next 23 T cell receptor beta chains were all read from a single sample in a study of shared clonotypes between healthy human individuals. Produced via immunoSEQ multiplex PCR; TCRdb's table is partial and in-frame only. The repertoire has about 670,000 clones, roughly 78% of them found once; the top ten carry about 1.7%. Sequenced input: memory CD4+ T cells sorted from blood. Subset indicated: CD45RA-negative fraction. The receptors shown here come from a woman in her twenties or thirties in good health.

The chain has TRBV28 and TRBJ2-1; 8 bases are shared with TRBD2. V gave up 2 bases and J gave up 9 bases; unmatched junction bases: 6. Germline values: CDR1 MDHEN, CDR2 SYDVKM. The CDR3 totals 14 residues. In nucleotides, the CDR3 is TGTGCCAGCAGTTTAAGGGGCGGGAGGAGTGAGCAGTTCTTC. Encoded protein: CASSLRGGRSEQFF. The full variable domain, in which reference TRBV28 and TRBJ2-1 provide the parts outside the CDR3, is DVKVTQSSRYLVKRTGEKVFLECVQDMDHENMFWYRQDPGLGLRLIYFSYDVKMKEKGDIPEGYSVSREKKERFSLILESASTNQTSMYLCASSLRGGRSEQFFGPGTRLTVL.

This clone was recorded a few times. The V gene is TRBV29-1, the J gene TRBJ1-2, with 11 bases lining up with TRBD1. Germline V CDR1 and CDR2: SQVTM, ANQGSEA. With V trimmed by 3 bases and J by 6 bases, 9 bases remained unmatched. The CDR3 runs 15 residues. The CDR3 DNA reads TGCAGCGTTGATAGGCGGGGGACAGGGGGAGATGGCTACACCTTC. This codes for CSVDRRGTGGDGYTF. Looking up the rest from reference TRBV29-1 and TRBJ1-2 gives the full variable domain: SAVISQKPSRDICQRGTSLTIQCQVDSQVTMMFWYRQQPGQSLTLIATANQGSEATYESGFVIDKFPISRPNLTFSTLTVSNMSPEDSSIYLCSVDRRGTGGDGYTFGSGTRLTVV.

This chain uses TRBV2 with TRBJ2-5; 7 bases map to TRBD1. The V gene end was trimmed by 7 bases and the J gene end by 2 bases; junction bases not matched to a gene: 4. CDR3 length: 13 amino acids. Germline-derived CDR1 and CDR2 are SNHLY and FYNNEI. Written as DNA, the CDR3 is TGTGCCAGCACCGGACAGGTACAAGAGACCCAGTACTTC. Translation: CASTGQVQETQYF.

A note on this clone: The sample carries other DNA sequences with the same CDR3. The rearrangement links TRBV18 to TRBJ1-2, with 10 bases lining up with TRBD1. V lost 3 bases to trimming and J lost 4 bases; unmatched junction nucleotides: 11. The CDR3 sequence is 17 residues long. CDR1 is KGHSH and CDR2 is LQKENI in the germline V gene. For the CDR3, the DNA is TGTGCCAGCTCACCGCCTTCTTCGGGACAGGGGAGCTATGGCTACACCTTC. Its protein product is CASSPPSSGQGSYGYTF.

This clone turned up a few times. The V and J genes are TRBV2 and TRBJ2-1, with TRBD1 matching 10 bases. Germline CDR1 and CDR2: SNHLY and FYNNEI. Unmatched junction bases numbered 7, after V lost 7 bases and J lost 1 base. CDR3 size: 16 residues. Here the CDR3 reads CASTLRTGGSYNEQFF. For the CDR3, the DNA is TGTGCCAGCACCCTCCGGACAGGGGGGTCCTACAATGAGCAGTTCTTC.

A remark on this clone: This sample also contains other DNA sequences that code for the same CDR3. The CDR3 bases are TGTGCCAGTAGTATATCCGACAGTTTCTACGAGCAGTACTTC. Its protein product is CASSISDSFYEQYF. The J gene is TRBJ2-7, the V gene TRBV19; D is possibly TRBD1 (5 bases). V gave up 2 bases and J gave up 3 bases, with 11 bases separating them. Per germline, CDR1 LNHDA and CDR2 SQIVND (reference sequence). This CDR3 comprises 14 residues.

This chain connects TRBV5-5 to TRBJ2-1; the D gene could be TRBD1 or TRBD2 (5 bases each). The germline V and J ends were trimmed by 4 bases and 14 bases, with 16 bases remaining between them. From germline, CDR1 is SGHKS and CDR2 YYEKEE (reference sequence). The CDR3 runs 12 residues. The CDR3 coding sequence is TGTGCCAGCAGCAACCGGGGACGACAAGAGTTCTTC. Translation: CASSNRGRQEFF.

The rearrangement joins TRBV29-1 to TRBJ1-2; D not certain. Germline CDR1 is SQVTM and CDR2 is ANQGSEA. V gave up 0 bases and J gave up 6 bases, with 11 bases separating them. This CDR3 has 13 residues. The CDR3 loop reads CSVEEQSSNGYTF. The CDR3 DNA is TGCAGCGTTGAAGAACAGTCCTCGAATGGCTACACCTTC.

The chain couples TRBV11-2 to TRBJ2-7, with D unresolved. The CDR3 contains 14 residues. V was clipped by 5 bases and J by 2 bases, with 13 bases between them. Germline values: CDR1 SGHAT, CDR2 FQNNGV. The CDR3 here is CASSRILKPYEQYF. The CDR3 DNA follows: TGTGCCAGCAGCCGTATTCTTAAGCCCTACGAGCAGTACTTC.

With regard to this clone: Given a much more abundant clone one base away, this may be a read error. In the same sample, other DNA sequences code for this CDR3. This chain uses TRBV5-1 with TRBJ1-2; D remains ambiguous. Germline V gives CDR1 SGHRS, CDR2 YFSETQ. V was trimmed by 0 bases and J by 2 bases, leaving 5 bases between them. The CDR3 contains 13 residues. The CDR3 DNA reads TGCGCCAGCAGCTTGGCCCCGAACTATGGCTACACCTTC. Translating it yields CASSLAPNYGYTF.

This clone showed up just a few times. This chain uses TRBV5-4 with TRBJ2-1, with D possibly being TRBD2 (6 bases). Between the trimmed V and J ends, which lost 4 bases and 8 bases, there was a span of 16 bases. The germline V gene encodes CDR1 SGHNT and CDR2 YYREEE (reference sequence). The CDR3 length is 14 residues. The CDR3 DNA follows: TGTGCCAGCAGCCTAAGCGGGTCTTGGGATGAGCAGTTCTTC. As protein: CASSLSGSWDEQFF. The full variable domain, in which reference TRBV5-4 and TRBJ2-1 provide the parts outside the CDR3, is ETGVTQSPTHLIKTRGQQVTLRCSSQSGHNTVSWYQQALGQGPQFIFQYYREEENGRGNFPPRFSGLQFPNYSSELNVNALELDDSALYLCASSLSGSWDEQFFGPGTRLTVL.

This clone was recorded a few times. This rearrangement joins TRBV5-4 to TRBJ1-1, with a weak D call TRBD1 (6 bases). CDR3 length: 18 amino acids. Germline values: CDR1 SGHNT, CDR2 YYREEE (reference sequence). Trimming cost V 1 base and J 1 base, with 20 bases left between them. Here the CDR3 reads CASSLSFRHPGQNTEAFF. The CDR3 DNA sequence: TGTGCCAGCAGCTTGAGCTTCCGACACCCGGGACAGAACACTGAAGCTTTCTTT.

The rearrangement links TRBV9 to TRBJ2-1; 10 nucleotides align to TRBD2. The CDR3 contains 15 residues. Germline V gene lookup returns CDR1 SGDLS and CDR2 YYNGEE. Trimming cost V 0 bases and J 7 bases; bases outside gene matches: 4. The CDR3 region has the DNA TGTGCCAGCAGCGTAGATAGCGGGAGGAGAAATGAGCAGTTCTTC. It encodes CASSVDSGRRNEQFF.

The chain links TRBV7-8 to TRBJ1-1; D gene uncertain. The length of the CDR3 is 13 residues. Trimming stripped 5 bases from V and 1 base from J, with 8 bases between. From germline, CDR1 is SGHVS and CDR2 FQNEAQ. The CDR3 DNA sequence: TGTGCCAGCAGCGTAACACGGAACACTGAAGCTTTCTTT. It specifies CASSVTRNTEAFF. Drawing the rest from reference TRBV7-8 and TRBJ1-1, the complete variable domain is GAGVSQSPRYKVAKRGQDVALRCDPISGHVSLFWYQQALGQGPEFLTYFQNEAQLDKSGLPSDRFFAERPEGSVSTLKIQRTQQEDSAVYLCASSVTRNTEAFFGQGTRLTVV.

For the CDR3, the DNA is TGTGCCAGTACCCTCACGGTCTGGACCGGGGAGCTGTTTTTT. Translated, it gives CASTLTVWTGELFF. V gene TRBV19 combines with J gene TRBJ2-2; D call uncertain. Germline V gene sequence: CDR1 LNHDA, CDR2 SQIVND (reference sequence). The CDR3 sequence is 14 residues long. V shed 7 bases and J shed 5 bases, with 14 bases lying between them. Combining the CDR3 with reference TRBV19 and TRBJ2-2 gives the whole variable domain DGGITQSPKYLFRKEGQNVTLSCEQNLNHDAMYWYRQDPGQGLRLIYYSQIVNDFQKGDIAEGYSVSREKKESFPLTVTSAQKNPTAFYLCASTLTVWTGELFFGEGSRLTVL.

The chain is built from TRBV5-1 and TRBJ2-5; TRBD1 aligns across 10 bases. The CDR3 sequence is 13 residues long. The germline gives CDR1 SGHRS, CDR2 YFSETQ. V shed 7 bases, J shed 5 bases, and the junction held 5 bases outside the gene matches. CDR3 coding DNA: TGCGCCAGCGGGGACAGGGGTTGGGAGACCCAGTACTTC. The encoded protein is CASGDRGWETQYF. Full variable domain (rest looked up from reference TRBV5-1 and TRBJ2-5): KAGVTQTPRYLIKTRGQQVTLSCSPISGHRSVSWYQQTPGQGLQFLFEYFSETQRNKGNFPGRFSGRQFSNSRSEMNVSTLELGDSALYLCASGDRGWETQYFGPGTRLLVL.

The chain has TRBV15 and TRBJ2-5; TRBD2 matches at 13 bases. V lost 3 bases, J lost 3 bases, and 7 bases stayed unmatched. The germline CDR1 and CDR2 sequences are LNHNV and YYDKDF (reference sequence). There are 17 residues in the CDR3. CDR3 residues: CATSSPGLAGLKETQYF. The CDR3 DNA reads as TGTGCCACCAGCAGCCCGGGACTAGCGGGATTAAAAGAGACCCAGTACTTC.

The rearrangement joins TRBV11-2 to TRBJ2-1; 8 bases are a match to TRBD2. CDR3 length: 17 residues. V was pared by 1 base and J by 3 bases, with 8 bases of the junction left unmatched. The germline CDR1 and CDR2 sequences are SGHAT and FQNNGV. CDR3 loop: CASSLGRLARDYNEQFF. CDR3 DNA: TGTGCCAGCAGCTTAGGGCGACTAGCGCGAGACTACAATGAGCAGTTCTTC. Full variable domain (outside the CDR3, taken from reference TRBV11-2 and TRBJ2-1): EAGVAQSPRYKIIEKRQSVAFWCNPISGHATLYWYQQILGQGPKLLIQFQNNGVVDDSQLPKDRFSAERLKGVDSTLKIQPAKLEDSAVYLCASSLGRLARDYNEQFFGPGTRLTVL.

The V call is TRBV5-1, the J call TRBJ1-4, with TRBD1 as a possible D gene (5 bases). The V gene's germline CDR1 is SGHRS and CDR2 YFSETQ. The V end lost 4 bases, the J end lost 8 bases, and 15 bases lay between the germline ends. This CDR3 comprises 14 residues. CDR3 amino acids: CASSPRGLGEKLFF. The CDR3 DNA follows: TGCGCCAGCAGCCCGCGGGGGTTAGGGGAAAAACTGTTTTTT.

The sample holds many counts of this clone. This rearrangement joins TRBV11-2 to TRBJ2-1; perhaps D is TRBD1 or TRBD2 (5 bases each). Looked up from germline, CDR1 is SGHAT and CDR2 is FQNNGV. Trimming pared 4 bases from V and 12 bases from J, leaving 13 bases between. The CDR3 extends over 12 amino acids. The CDR3, as DNA: TGTGCCAGCAGCTCCACGGGGACGGGGCAGTTCTTC. Its protein product is CASSSTGTGQFF. Using reference TRBV11-2 and TRBJ2-1 for the parts outside the CDR3, the full variable domain is EAGVAQSPRYKIIEKRQSVAFWCNPISGHATLYWYQQILGQGPKLLIQFQNNGVVDDSQLPKDRFSAERLKGVDSTLKIQPAKLEDSAVYLCASSSTGTGQFFGPGTRLTVL.

This clone was observed a single time. The rearrangement uses TRBV7-9 and TRBJ2-7, with 8 bases that match TRBD1. Germline values: CDR1 SEHNR, CDR2 FQNEAQ (reference sequence). Trimming took 0 bases from V and 2 from J; bases not matched to a gene: 3. This CDR3 region has 15 residues. The CDR3 protein is CASSLAGQDPYEQYF. In DNA, the CDR3 is TGTGCCAGCAGCTTAGCGGGACAGGATCCCTACGAGCAGTACTTC. The full variable domain, rest sourced from reference TRBV7-9 and TRBJ2-7, is DTGVSQNPRHKITKRGQNVTFRCDPISEHNRLYWYRQTLGQGPEFLTYFQNEAQLEKSRLLSDRFSAERPKGSFSTLEIQRTEQGDSAMYLCASSLAGQDPYEQYFGPGTRLTVT.

The genes are TRBV27 and TRBJ2-3, with TRBD2 identical over 8 bases. The J segment lost 0 bases and the V segment lost 5 bases, leaving 10 bases of the junction unmatched. In germline, CDR1 is MNHEY, CDR2 SMNVEV (reference sequence). The CDR3 contains 17 residues. CDR3 DNA sequence: TGTGCCAGCAGTAAATTAATCGGGGGGGGGAGCACAGATACGCAGTATTTT. Translating gives CASSKLIGGGSTDTQYF.

Here the CDR3 DNA reads TGTGCCAGTGGCCCGGGACAGGGGAACAATGAGCAGTTCTTC. It yields the protein CASGPGQGNNEQFF. The gene calls are TRBV19 and TRBJ2-1; 10 nucleotides align to TRBD1. There are 14 residues in the CDR3. Germline CDR1 reads LNHDA; CDR2 reads SQIVND (reference sequence). Trimming cost V 8 bases and J 5 bases; bases outside gene matches: 6.